This T cell receptor beta chain is from a study of cytomegalovirus exposure and HLA in healthy donors. Findings and caveats of the study: The classifier reportedly diagnosed cytomegalovirus status with high specificity and sensitivity. In vitro assays verified that a few CMV-associated chains recognized CMV antigens specifically.

Concerning this clone: Its antigen is undetermined.

CDR1 and CDR2 (germline): SGDLS, YYNGEE. This CDR3 is built from 15 residues. After removal of 3 bases from V and 3 bases from J, the junction contained 5 bases not matched to a gene. Clones were sequenced by immunoSEQ multiplex PCR, and TCRdb holds only the in-frame ones, with some missing. The sample records some 170,000 clones, about 89% being singletons. While the first cohort had 600 to 850 subjects, the donors belonged to the separate validation cohort of 100 to 150 subjects. Sequenced material: PBMCs. The chain combines TRBV9 with TRBJ1-5; 8 bases line up with TRBD1. The sequence derives from a man aged 18 to 30 in good health and CMV-seropositive. The CDR3 DNA sequence: TGTGCCAGCAGCGCCCCGGGACAGGTCAATCAGCCCCAGCATTTT. Protein sequence: CASSAPGQVNQPQHF.